The clone carrying this T cell receptor (beta chain) was seen more than once but under ten times. Its antigen is still unknown. This sample is drawn from a study of beta chain features in type 1 diabetes. cDNA synthesis used the whole RNA isolate, giving expressed TCRB sequences. Repertoires were generated with immunoSEQ multiplex PCR, while TCRdb's copy carries only in-frame clones and drops some. In the table there are 150,000 to 200,000 clones, approximately 8.8% of which are singletons. Study-level points and caveats: Among patients with Type 1 diabetes, TCRB CDR3s were moderately but significantly shorter in every one of the four CD4+ subsets. A cDNA-based sequencing approach could over-represent cells with high TCR expression.

The sequenced sample consisted of central memory CD4+ T cells from blood. The receptor was derived from a woman in her 30s with type 1 diabetes.

Written as DNA, the CDR3 is TGTGCCAGCAGTTTATACCCACAGGGGGCGAGGAATGAGCAGTTCTTC. Its protein product is CASSLYPQGARNEQFF. The V gene is TRBV28, the J gene TRBJ2-1; 9 bases map to TRBD1. Trimming cost V 1 base and J 7 bases; bases outside gene matches: 8. Germline loops: CDR1 MDHEN, CDR2 SYDVKM. The CDR3 length is 16 residues.